This T cell receptor beta chain was recorded in a study of blood T cell repertoires in COVID-19. Overall study: Sources were T cells, B-cell-depleted T cells, or PBMCs; the material itself was cDNA or gDNA.

Assay used: immunoSEQ multiplex PCR; TCRdb lists only in-frame clones, some missing. This table has 250,000 to 300,000 clones, approximately 90% appearing once. The V gene's germline CDR1 is MNHEY and CDR2 SVGAGI. CDR3 size: 14 residues. Deletions cut 8 bases from V and 0 bases from J, with 11 bases between. The clonotype was recovered from a man in his forties who had recovered from COVID-19. The chain has TRBV6-5 and TRBJ2-4; D possibly corresponds to TRBD2 (5 bases). The sample consisted of PBMCs or T cells enriched from blood (not recorded which). The chain's CDR3 is CASGRSLAKNIQYF. CDR3 DNA sequence: TGTGCCAGCGGGAGAAGCCTAGCCAAAAACATTCAGTACTTC.